This T cell receptor beta chain was sequenced for a study of T-cell reconstitution after alpha-beta-depleted transplantation in children. This clonotype was seen many times. CDR1 is KGHSH, CDR2 LQKENI, per germline. Trimming removed 2 bases at V and 4 bases at J, with 18 bases between. This CDR3 comprises 17 residues. Preparation of the TCRbeta library involved a method that used unique molecular identifiers. Each CDR3 protein is one row after TCRdb ran MiXCR on the PCR reads. The repertoire consists of about 110,000 distinct CDR3 sequences, with 10% occurring once and the leading ten covering 8%. The sequence derives from a human donor who donated a stem cell graft to a child with acute lymphoblastic leukemia. V gene TRBV18 combines with J gene TRBJ1-5, with D possibly matching TRBD1 (6 bases). The material was PBMCs from the stem cell graft donor, obtained from the stem cell graft. CDR3 DNA sequence: TGTGCCAGCTCACCAGGACAATCTCAAGGACAGAATCAGCCCCAGCATTTT. Translation: CASSPGQSQGQNQPQHF.